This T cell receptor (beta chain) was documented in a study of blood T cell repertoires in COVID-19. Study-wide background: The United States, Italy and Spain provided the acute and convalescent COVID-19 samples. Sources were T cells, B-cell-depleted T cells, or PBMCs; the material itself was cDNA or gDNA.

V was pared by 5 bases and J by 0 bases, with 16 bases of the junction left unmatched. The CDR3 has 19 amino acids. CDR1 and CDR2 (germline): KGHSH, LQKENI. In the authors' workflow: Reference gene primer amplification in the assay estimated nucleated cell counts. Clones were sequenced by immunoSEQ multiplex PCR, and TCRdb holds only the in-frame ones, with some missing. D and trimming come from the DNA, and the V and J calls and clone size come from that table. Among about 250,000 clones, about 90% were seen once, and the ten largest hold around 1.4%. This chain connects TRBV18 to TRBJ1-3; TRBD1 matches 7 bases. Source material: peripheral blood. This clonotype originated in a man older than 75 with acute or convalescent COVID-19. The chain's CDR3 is CASSTLGPGTASSGNTIYF. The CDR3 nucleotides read TGTGCCAGCTCAACCCTCGGACCCGGGACAGCGAGCTCTGGAAACACCATATATTTT.